Sequencing of this TCR beta chain was carried out in a study of blood T cell repertoires in COVID-19. On the study more broadly: Both acute and convalescent COVID-19 samples were obtained from the United States, Italy and Spain. Sources were T cells, B-cell-depleted T cells, or PBMCs; the material itself was cDNA or gDNA.

TCRdb's copy holds only in-frame clones and misses some; the assay was immunoSEQ multiplex PCR. The sample comprises fewer than 300,000 clones, around 88% of which are singletons, and roughly 5% rests with the top ten. V shed 0 bases, J shed 5 bases, and the junction held 11 bases outside the gene matches. CDR3 length equals 17 residues. Per the germline V gene, CDR1 is MNHEY and CDR2 is SMNVEV (reference sequence). V and J are TRBV27 and TRBJ2-5; 8 bases are shared with TRBD1. The clonotype originates from an elderly man with acute or convalescent COVID-19. The sample comprised peripheral blood. This CDR3 reads CASSLSATGVNWETQYF. The CDR3 nucleotides are TGTGCCAGCAGTTTATCGGCGACAGGGGTCAATTGGGAGACCCAGTACTTC.